The text below deals with one TCR beta chain. The sample holds one count of this clone. Its antigen target is currently unknown. The sample holds no much larger clone one base away, and base qualities are not on file. High-throughput TCRbeta CDR3 sequencing of frozen genomic DNA was performed by immunoSEQ, with PCR amplification, mapping, bias correction and internal controls included. Per the original workflow: Only productive rearrangements were retained, and each unique TCRbeta sequence was defined by its CDR3 nucleotide sequence together with its V and J gene. Donor-reactive sequences required at least 5-fold expansion in CFSE-low cells versus unstimulated pre-transplant cells and at least 0.01% frequency. Minimum frequency thresholds were set for each subject based on the unstimulated sample with the lowest template count, ensuring at least 90% detection power. Jensen-Shannon divergence between the top 1000 TCRbeta sequences after and before transplant was used to measure repertoire turnover. Changes in detection of donor-reactive sequences were tested with two-sided Fisher's exact tests. Imported from immuneACCESS, the table was reduced by TCRdb to in-frame sequences with V and J called. These copies leave out some clones; in studies compared against another copy, an unresolved V gene accounts for under half, and the cause of the remainder is not known. That table is the source of V, J and clone size, and D and trimming were worked out from the DNA. The sample table lists around 78,000 clones, approximately 82% of them with a count of one. Less than 3.5% of the sample lies in the top ten.

This record comes from a study of T cell clones after liver transplantation (dated by TCRdb to the late 2010s). Study-level background: The samples were obtained from ITN030ST, a randomized trial that attempted immunosuppression withdrawal within 2 years after liver transplantation. After a pre-transplant mixed lymphocyte reaction, TCRbeta sequencing was used to pinpoint donor-reactive T cell clones, which were subsequently tracked in post-transplant blood. As an antigen-independent comparator for donor-reactive sequences, third party-reactive TCRbeta sequences were also identified from pre-transplant MLRs. Of the eight recipients, a few were HCV-positive, while the remaining recipients had been transplanted for non-autoimmune, non-viral indications. Until randomization at 12-24 months post-transplant, subjects were given standard immunosuppression, with no induction therapy. To count as tolerant, a recipient had to stay completely off immunosuppression for at least one year without liver enzymes climbing beyond twice the upper limit of normal. Blood samples were taken pre-transplant, pre-randomization before withdrawal, and post-randomization after full withdrawal or failed withdrawal. The study cohort included 8 liver transplant recipients, of whom 3 were classified as tolerant and 5 as non-tolerant.

Overall study results and their limits: A greater decline was seen for donor-reactive sequences than for third party-reactive sequences, suggesting partial antigen-specific deletion unrelated to withdrawal success. In a couple of subjects, low numbers of available donor cells limited the measurable donor-reactive repertoire. Since no allograft tissue specimens were available, donor-reactive T cells may have migrated into the graft instead of being deleted. Conclusions were preliminary, limited by small, heterogeneous patient numbers and non-standardized post-transplant time points. When repertoire turnover was taken into account, detection of donor-reactive sequences was significantly reduced in 7 of 8 subjects for CD4 and in 8 of 8 subjects for CD8. Circulating donor-reactive CD4 TCRbeta sequences fell significantly post-transplant in most of the 8 subjects, irrespective of tolerance or HCV status.

Trimming removed 0 bases from V and 5 bases from J; the gene matches leave 11 bases unexplained. Per the germline V gene (reference sequence), SGHKS is the CDR1 and YYEKEE is the CDR2. The CDR3 spans 17 residues, from the cysteine through the phenylalanine. The DNA shown is the 51-base CDR3, in frame from base 1. Unstimulated PBMCs, after thawing, were stained for CD3, CD4 and CD8 and then FACS-sorted into CD3+CD4+ and CD3+CD8+ populations. All 8 studied subjects were randomized to immunosuppression withdrawal. The Qiagen DNeasy Blood and Tissue Kit was used for isolation of genomic DNA. This receptor was identified in a human patient who received a liver transplant. Some T cells may be donor cells from the graft after a transplant. The specimen comprised CD4+ T cells from blood, sampled at the 22-month timepoint. The chain was built from TRBV5-5 and TRBJ2-5; TRBD2 agrees with 9 junctional bases. The DNA sequence is as follows: TGTGCCAGCAGCTTGGAGAGGGCGGGAGGGAATTTCGAGACCCAGTACTTC. Its amino acids are CASSLERAGGNFETQYF.